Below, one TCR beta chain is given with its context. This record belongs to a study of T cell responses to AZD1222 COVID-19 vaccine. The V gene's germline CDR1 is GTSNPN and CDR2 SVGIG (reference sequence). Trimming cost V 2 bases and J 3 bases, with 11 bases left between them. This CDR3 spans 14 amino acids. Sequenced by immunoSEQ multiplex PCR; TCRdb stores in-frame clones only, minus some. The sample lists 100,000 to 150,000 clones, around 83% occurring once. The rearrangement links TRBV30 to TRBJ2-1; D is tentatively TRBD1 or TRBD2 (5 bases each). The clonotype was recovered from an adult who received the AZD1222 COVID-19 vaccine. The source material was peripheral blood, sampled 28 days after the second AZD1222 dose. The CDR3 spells CAWSPGTNYNEQFF. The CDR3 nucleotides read TGTGCCTGGAGTCCCGGGACCAACTACAATGAGCAGTTCTTC.